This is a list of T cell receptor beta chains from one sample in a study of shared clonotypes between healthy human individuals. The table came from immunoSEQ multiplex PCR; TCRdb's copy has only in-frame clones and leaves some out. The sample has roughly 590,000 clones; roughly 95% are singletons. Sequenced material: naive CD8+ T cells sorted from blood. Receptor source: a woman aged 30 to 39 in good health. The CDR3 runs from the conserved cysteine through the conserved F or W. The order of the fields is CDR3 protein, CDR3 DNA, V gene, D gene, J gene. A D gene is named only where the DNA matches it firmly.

CDR3 protein: CASSDRGLDYGYTF
CDR3 DNA: TGTGCCAGCAGCGACAGGGGTCTAGATTATGGCTACACCTTC
V gene: TRBV7-6
D gene: TRBD1
J gene: TRBJ1-2

CDR3 protein: CASSPKKGRAYNEQFF
CDR3 DNA: TGTGCCAGTAGCCCAAAGAAGGGGAGGGCCTACAATGAGCAGTTCTTC
V gene: TRBV19
D gene: TRBD2
J gene: TRBJ2-1

CDR3 protein: CASSSWGLAGEKIANTGELFF
CDR3 DNA: TGTGCCAGCAGTTCCTGGGGACTAGCGGGAGAGAAGATCGCGAACACCGGGGAGCTGTTTTTT
V gene: TRBV28
D gene: TRBD2
J gene: TRBJ2-2

CDR3 protein: CASSPEGQWNYEQYF
CDR3 DNA: TGTGCCAGCAGCCCCGAAGGACAGTGGAACTACGAGCAGTACTTC
V gene: TRBV27
D gene: -
J gene: TRBJ2-7

CDR3 protein: CASSSAGTSGKYTGELFF
CDR3 DNA: TGTGCCAGCAGCTCAGCCGGGACTAGCGGGAAGTACACCGGGGAGCTGTTTTTT
V gene: TRBV13
D gene: TRBD2
J gene: TRBJ2-2

CDR3 protein: CASSKGQFANTGELFF
CDR3 DNA: TGCGCCAGCAGCAAGGGACAGTTCGCGAACACCGGGGAGCTGTTTTTT
V gene: TRBV5-1
D gene: TRBD1
J gene: TRBJ2-2

CDR3 protein: CASSLADWGYEQYF
CDR3 DNA: TGTGCCAGCAGCTTAGCCGACTGGGGCTACGAGCAGTACTTC
V gene: TRBV7-9
D gene: -
J gene: TRBJ2-7

CDR3 protein: CASRENWTRDEQYF
CDR3 DNA: TGTGCCAGCAGGGAGAACTGGACCCGGGACGAGCAGTACTTC
V gene: TRBV27
D gene: -
J gene: TRBJ2-7

CDR3 protein: CAWSGNIRGLAQPQHF
CDR3 DNA: TGTGCCTGGAGCGGCAACATCAGGGGGCTGGCTCAGCCCCAGCATTTT
V gene: TRBV30
D gene: TRBD1
J gene: TRBJ1-5

CDR3 protein: CANQGWGGAQHF
CDR3 DNA: TGTGCCAACCAGGGATGGGGGGGAGCCCAGCATTTT
V gene: TRBV28
D gene: -
J gene: TRBJ1-5

CDR3 protein: CASSWDSYEQYF
CDR3 DNA: TGTGCCAGCAGTTGGGACAGCTACGAGCAGTACTTC
V gene: TRBV2
D gene: TRBD1
J gene: TRBJ2-7

CDR3 protein: CASSRPGGYEQYF
CDR3 DNA: TGTGCCAGCAGCAGACCCGGGGGCTACGAGCAGTACTTC
V gene: TRBV5-6
D gene: -
J gene: TRBJ2-7

CDR3 protein: CASSPSSGGEQFF
CDR3 DNA: TGTGCCAGCAGTCCTTCTAGCGGGGGTGAGCAGTTCTTC
V gene: TRBV27
D gene: TRBD2
J gene: TRBJ2-1

CDR3 protein: CASRPPERERDEQFF
CDR3 DNA: TGTGCCAGCAGGCCCCCCGAGCGGGAGCGGGATGAGCAGTTCTTC
V gene: TRBV2
D gene: TRBD2
J gene: TRBJ2-1